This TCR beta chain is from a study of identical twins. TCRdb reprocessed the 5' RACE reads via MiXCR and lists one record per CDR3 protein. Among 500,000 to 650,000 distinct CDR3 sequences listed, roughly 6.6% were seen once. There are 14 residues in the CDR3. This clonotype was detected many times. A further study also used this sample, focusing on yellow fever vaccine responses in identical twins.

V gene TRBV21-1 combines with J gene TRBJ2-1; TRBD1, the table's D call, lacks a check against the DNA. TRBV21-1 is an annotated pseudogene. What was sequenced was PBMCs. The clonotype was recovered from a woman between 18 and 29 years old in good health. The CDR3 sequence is CASVIVGGPNEQFF. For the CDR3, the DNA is TGTGCCAGCGTAATCGTTGGGGGGCCCAATGAGCAGTTCTTC.